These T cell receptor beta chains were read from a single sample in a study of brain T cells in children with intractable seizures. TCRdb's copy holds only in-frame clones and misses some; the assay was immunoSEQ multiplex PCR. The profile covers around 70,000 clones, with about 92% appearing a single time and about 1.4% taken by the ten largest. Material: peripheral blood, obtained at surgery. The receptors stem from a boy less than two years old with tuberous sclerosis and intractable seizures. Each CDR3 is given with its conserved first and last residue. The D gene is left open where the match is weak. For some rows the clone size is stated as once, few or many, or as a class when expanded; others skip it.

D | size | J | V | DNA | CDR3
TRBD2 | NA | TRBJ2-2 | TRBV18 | TGTGCCAGCTCCTCCCCCGGAGCGGGAGTCACCGGGGAGCTGTTTTTT | CASSSPGAGVTGELFF
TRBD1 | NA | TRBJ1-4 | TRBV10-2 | TGCGCCAGCAGTGAGGGACAGGGATACGAAAAACTGTTTTTT | CASSEGQGYEKLFF
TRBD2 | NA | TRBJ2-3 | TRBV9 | TGTGCCAGCAGCCCTCACACCGGGACTAGCAGCGCAGATACGCAGTATTTT | CASSPHTGTSSADTQYF
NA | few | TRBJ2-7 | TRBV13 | TGTGCCAGCAGCTTAGTAAGGACTCCGACCTACGAGCAGTACTTC | CASSLVRTPTYEQYF
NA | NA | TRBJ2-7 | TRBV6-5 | TGTGCCAGCAGTTCACTAGCATCCGAGCAGTACTTC | CASSSLASEQYF
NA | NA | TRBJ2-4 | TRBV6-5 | TGTGCCAGCAGGACCGGGGAAAACATTCAGTACTTC | CASRTGENIQYF
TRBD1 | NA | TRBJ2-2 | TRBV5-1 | TGCGCCAGCAGCTTGGAATGGACAGGGTACACCGGGGAGCTGTTTTTT | CASSLEWTGYTGELFF
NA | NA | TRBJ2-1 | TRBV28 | TGTGCCAGCAGTACCGGGACACTCGAGCAGTTCTTC | CASSTGTLEQFF
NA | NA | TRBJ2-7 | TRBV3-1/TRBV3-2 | TGTGCCAGCAGCCAATGGGTATCGGAAGAGCAGTACTTC | CASSQWVSEEQYF
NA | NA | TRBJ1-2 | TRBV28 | TGTGCCAGCTCATCCGGGACTTCTGGTTACACCTTC | CASSSGTSGYTF
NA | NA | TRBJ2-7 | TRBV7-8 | TGTGCCAGCAGCCCAAAATACGAGCAGTACTTC | CASSPKYEQYF
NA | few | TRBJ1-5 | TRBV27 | TGTGCCAGCAGTTTATCGCCGGGGGCGGGTCAGCCCCAGCATTTT | CASSLSPGAGQPQHF
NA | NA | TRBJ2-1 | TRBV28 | TGTGCCAGCAGCCCCTTAGTCGGAAATGAGCAGTTCTTC | CASSPLVGNEQFF
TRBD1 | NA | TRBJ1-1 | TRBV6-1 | TGTGCCAGCAGTGACCGGGACAGGGGATTGAACACTGAAGCTTTCTTT | CASSDRDRGLNTEAFF
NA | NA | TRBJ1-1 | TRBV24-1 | TGTGCCACCAGTGACGAGGACACTGAAGCTTTCTTT | CATSDEDTEAFF
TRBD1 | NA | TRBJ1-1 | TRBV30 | TGTGCCTGGACCGAGACAGGGGGAACTGAAGCTTTCTTT | CAWTETGGTEAFF
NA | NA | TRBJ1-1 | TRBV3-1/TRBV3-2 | TGTGCCAGCAGCCAAGATGGGTCCAGGAGCACTGAAGCTTTCTTT | CASSQDGSRSTEAFF
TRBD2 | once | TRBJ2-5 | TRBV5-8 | TGTGCCAGCAGCTTGGCCGGGACTAGCGGGAGTGGGAAGACCCAGTACTTC | CASSLAGTSGSGKTQYF
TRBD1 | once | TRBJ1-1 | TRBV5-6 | TGTGCCAGCAGCTTGAAGGACAGGGGGCGAAAAGGTGAAGCTTTCTTT | CASSLKDRGRKGEAFF
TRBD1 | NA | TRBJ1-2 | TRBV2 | TGTGCCAGCAACGTACTGGGACAGGCTAACTATGGCTACACCTTC | CASNVLGQANYGYTF
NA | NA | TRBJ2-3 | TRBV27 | TGTGCCAGCAGATCGCCGGGCAGACCGAGCACAGATACGCAGTATTTT | CASRSPGRPSTDTQYF
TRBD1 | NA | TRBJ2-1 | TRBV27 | TGTGCCAGCAGTCCCGGGACAGCCCATGAGCAGTTCTTC | CASSPGTAHEQFF